The clone carrying this T cell receptor (beta chain) was seen a handful of times. Antigen: not known. Expressed TCRB transcripts got sequenced, as all isolated RNA was reverse transcribed. Clones were sequenced by immunoSEQ multiplex PCR, and TCRdb holds only the in-frame ones, with some missing. The sample has approximately 170,000 clones; approximately 8.1% are singletons. The sample belongs to a study of beta chain features in type 1 diabetes. Study results and caveats: People with Type 1 diabetes carried modestly yet significantly shorter TCRB CDR3s in all four CD4+ subsets.

The sequencing input was central memory CD4+ T cells from blood. This TCR was sampled from a woman aged 40 to 50 with type 1 diabetes.

CDR3 in amino acids: CASSPEAGEVEQYF. The CDR3 nucleotides read TGTGCCAGCTCACCTGAAGCGGGAGAGGTCGAGCAGTACTTC. The chain recombines TRBV18 with TRBJ2-7; 8 bases fit TRBD2. Germline values: CDR1 KGHSH, CDR2 LQKENI. This CDR3 region has 14 residues. V shed 3 bases and J 6 bases; nucleotides not matched to a gene: 7.